Below are 20 T cell receptor beta chains sequenced from a single sample in a study of CD8 T cells in Susac syndrome (dated by TCRdb to about 2019). Libraries came from the immunoSEQ multiplex PCR assay. RNA was extracted with the RNeasy kit and 0.5 to 1 ug was reverse transcribed using random hexamers. Through fastp at Q25 and MiXCR, TCRdb rebuilt clones from the public reads, retaining in-frame beta chains. Every CDR3 protein is listed once, alongside the most common genes and DNA of its rows. This sample is represented by about 66,000 distinct CDR3 sequences; over 85% of them were singletons. The ten largest clones capture under 0.6% of the sample. The source material was CD8+ T cells from PBMCs. Source of these receptors: a human donor with multiple sclerosis.

This clonotype came up a few times. The chain recombines TRBV20-1 with TRBJ1-1; D is perhaps TRBD1 (5 bases). Germline values: CDR1 DFQATT, CDR2 SNEGSKA (reference sequence). V was pared by 3 bases and J by 3 bases, with 14 bases between. This CDR3 comprises 14 residues. The CDR3 region has the DNA TGCAGTGCTAGTCCCGGGACCGACTACACTGAAGCTTTCTTT. Translated, it gives CSASPGTDYTEAFF.

The chain joins TRBV20-1 to TRBJ2-1, with D perhaps matching TRBD1 (6 bases). Germline V gene data show CDR1 as DFQATT and CDR2 as SNEGSKA (reference sequence). The length of the CDR3 is 15 residues. Trimming left V 0 bases short and J 6 bases short, with 15 bases between. This CDR3 reads CSARDYRDTGNEQFF. In nucleotides, the CDR3 is TGCAGTGCTAGAGACTACCGGGACACTGGCAATGAGCAGTTCTTC.

The CDR3: CSAPTSDEQYF. For the CDR3, the DNA is TGCAGTGCTCCGACTAGCGATGAGCAGTACTTC. The V and J genes are TRBV20-1 and TRBJ2-7; 8 bases are a match to TRBD2. Trimming cost V 5 bases and J 7 bases; bases outside gene matches: 4. CDR1 and CDR2 from the germline V gene are DFQATT and SNEGSKA (reference sequence). The CDR3 length is 11 residues.

Concerning this clonotype itself: This CDR3 fails to terminate in the conserved phenylalanine or tryptophan, so it likely reflects a read error. Because the CDR3's place on the DNA is in doubt, the DNA is left out and the CDR3 is given as listed by TCRdb. The gene calls are TRBV15 and TRBJ2-1. The CDR3 sequence runs 12 residues, both termini included. Germline assignment: CDR1 LNHNV and CDR2 YYDKDF (reference sequence). The CDR3 spells CATSRVGSDTFV.

J is TRBJ1-2 and V is TRBV20-1; TRBD1 is a possible D gene (6 bases). This CDR3 has 15 residues. Germline assignment: CDR1 DFQATT and CDR2 SNEGSKA (reference sequence). V lost 0 bases and J lost 2, with 13 bases in between. The CDR3 here is CSARDLNRDNYGYTF. The CDR3 DNA follows: TGCAGTGCTAGAGATCTAAACAGGGACAACTATGGCTACACCTTC.

This chain links TRBV29-1 with TRBJ2-7, with D perhaps assigned TRBD1 or TRBD2 (5 bases each). Germline-derived CDR1 and CDR2 are SQVTM and ANQGSEA. This CDR3 is 14 amino acids long. The V gene lost 1 base and the J gene lost 7 bases, with 17 bases spanning the gap. In nucleotides, the CDR3 is TGCAGCGTTGAAGTAGGGGACGCGTCGGGGGAGCAGTACTTC. It encodes CSVEVGDASGEQYF.

The chain uses TRBV19 and TRBJ1-1, with TRBD1 matching 7 bases. This CDR3 is built from 12 residues. CDR1 is LNHDA, CDR2 SQIVND, per germline (reference sequence). The ends lost 7 bases at V and 5 bases at J; junction bases unmatched: 4. DNA for the CDR3: TGTGCCAGTACCCCGACAGGGACTGAAGCTTTCTTT. This translates into CASTPTGTEAFF.

The V and J genes are TRBV12-3 or TRBV12-4 and TRBJ1-2, with a weak D call TRBD1 (5 bases). This CDR3 contains 15 residues. V was pared by 2 bases and J by 2 bases, with 12 bases between. DNA for the CDR3: TGTGCCAGCAGTTTATGGGGGACGGCCAACTATGGCTACACCTTC. Protein product: CASSLWGTANYGYTF.

This CDR3 is CASSHDNVGAAEQYF. The CDR3 DNA follows: TGCGCCAGCAGCCACGACAATGTAGGGGCGGCAGAGCAGTACTTC. This chain links TRBV4-3 with TRBJ2-7; a possible D gene is TRBD1 (5 bases). Germline CDR1 and CDR2: LGHNA and YSLEER. V lost 3 bases and J lost 7, with 19 bases in between. This CDR3 spans 15 amino acids.

This rearrangement joins TRBV20-1 to TRBJ1-4; D may be TRBD1 (6 bases). The ends were cut back, 4 bases at V and 6 bases at J, with 12 bases in the middle. The CDR3 has 13 residues. The germline gives CDR1 DFQATT, CDR2 SNEGSKA (reference sequence). The CDR3 DNA reads as TGCAGTGCTACGGTAGCAGGGGATGAAAAACTGTTTTTT. It codes for CSATVAGDEKLFF.

V and J are TRBV30 and TRBJ2-5, with D possibly matching TRBD1 (7 bases). Trimming took off 7 bases at V and 7 bases at J, with 19 bases between the two ends. Germline V CDR1 and CDR2: GTSNPN, SVGIG (reference sequence). The CDR3 covers 13 residues. The CDR3 DNA follows: TGTGCCTTGGGGGGACAGACGGTGAGGACCCAGTACTTC. This encodes CALGGQTVRTQYF.

The chain combines TRBV7-6 with TRBJ1-6, with TRBD1 matching over 8 bases. V shed 1 base, J shed 7 bases, and the junction held 3 bases outside the gene matches. There are 15 residues in the CDR3. Germline CDR1 and CDR2: SGHVS and FNYEAQ. CDR3 nucleotide sequence: TGTGCCAGCAGCTTAGTGGGGACAGGCAATTCACCCCTCCACTTT. This codes for CASSLVGTGNSPLHF.

The chain links TRBV27 to TRBJ1-1; 9 nucleotides match TRBD1. CDR1 and CDR2 from the germline V gene are MNHEY and SMNVEV (reference sequence). The CDR3 length is 15 residues. The V gene end was trimmed by 5 bases and the J gene end by 4 bases; junction bases not matched to a gene: 8. The CDR3 is CASSRQQGAGTEAFF. Here the CDR3 DNA reads TGTGCCAGCAGTCGACAACAGGGGGCCGGCACTGAAGCTTTCTTT.

The V gene is TRBV20-1, the J gene TRBJ2-1, with 7 bases that match TRBD2. In germline, CDR1 is DFQATT, CDR2 SNEGSKA (reference sequence). With V trimmed by 5 bases and J by 0 bases, 13 bases remained unmatched. The CDR3 runs 17 residues. The CDR3 DNA follows: TGCAGTGCTTCCGGGAGTGGTGGCGGGAGCTCCTACAATGAGCAGTTCTTC. Translating it yields CSASGSGGGSSYNEQFF.

The V and J genes are TRBV15 and TRBJ1-2, with 7 bases that match TRBD1. CDR1 is LNHNV and CDR2 is YYDKDF in the germline V gene (reference sequence). The ends lost 3 bases at V and 4 bases at J; junction bases unmatched: 8. CDR3 length: 15 residues. DNA for the CDR3: TGTGCCACCAGCAGCGAGGGACAGTTGCCCTATGGCTACACCTTC. Translated, it gives CATSSEGQLPYGYTF.

This sequence joins TRBV7-9 and TRBJ2-1; D is undetermined. This CDR3 contains 16 residues. The V end lost 2 bases, the J end lost 9 bases, and 20 bases lay between the germline ends. The germline V gene has CDR1 SEHNR and CDR2 FQNEAQ (reference sequence). This CDR3 is CASSLTLVELYSEQFF. The CDR3 coding sequence is TGTGCCAGCAGCTTAACCTTGGTAGAACTGTATAGTGAGCAGTTCTTC.

The gene calls are TRBV3-1 and TRBJ2-1; D is unresolved. The germline V gene encodes CDR1 LGHDT and CDR2 YNNKEL (reference sequence). The CDR3 consists of 12 residues. V was cut by 1 base and J by 5 bases, with 3 bases left in between. The CDR3 nucleotides are TGTGCCAGCAGCCAAGCCAACAATGAGCAGTTCTTC. This codes for CASSQANNEQFF.

The CDR3 protein is CSARTGGWMETQYF. The DNA for the CDR3 is TGCAGTGCTAGAACAGGGGGCTGGATGGAGACCCAGTACTTC. The J gene is TRBJ2-5, the V gene TRBV20-1; 9 bases match TRBD1. CDR3 length: 14 amino acids. Trimming took 2 bases from V and 5 from J; bases not matched to a gene: 6. Germline CDR1 is DFQATT and CDR2 is SNEGSKA (reference sequence).

The chain couples TRBV12-3 or TRBV12-4 to TRBJ2-1; 7 bases map to TRBD1. CDR3 size: 14 residues. V lost 8 bases to trimming and J lost 0 bases; unmatched junction nucleotides: 4. The CDR3 spells CASGPGGSYNEQFF. DNA of the CDR3: TGTGCCAGCGGCCCAGGGGGCTCCTACAATGAGCAGTTCTTC.

The chain links TRBV12-3 or TRBV12-4 to TRBJ2-5; TRBD2 might be the D (6 bases). V was shortened by 2 bases and J by 3 bases, with 13 bases between the two germline ends. The CDR3 runs to 15 residues. The CDR3 region is CASSLRDGGEETQYF. The CDR3 region has the DNA TGTGCCAGCAGTTTAAGAGACGGGGGAGAAGAGACCCAGTACTTC.